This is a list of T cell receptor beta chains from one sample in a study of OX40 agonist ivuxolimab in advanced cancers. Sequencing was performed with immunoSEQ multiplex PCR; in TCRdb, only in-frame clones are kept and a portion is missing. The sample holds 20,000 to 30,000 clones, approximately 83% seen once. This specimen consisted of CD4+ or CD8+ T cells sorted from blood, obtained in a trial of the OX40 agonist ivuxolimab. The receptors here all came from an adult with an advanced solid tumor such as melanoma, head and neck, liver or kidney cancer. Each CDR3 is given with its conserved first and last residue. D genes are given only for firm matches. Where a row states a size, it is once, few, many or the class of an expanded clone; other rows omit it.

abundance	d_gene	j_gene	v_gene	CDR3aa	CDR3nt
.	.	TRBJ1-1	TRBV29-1	CSVEDRLATEAFF	TGCAGCGTTGAAGACCGGTTGGCTACTGAAGCTTTCTTT
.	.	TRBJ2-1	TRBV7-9	CASSLVPNSYNEQFF	TGTGCCAGCAGCTTAGTCCCGAACTCCTACAATGAGCAGTTCTTC
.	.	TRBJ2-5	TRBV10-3	CAISEGVGQETQYF	TGTGCCATCAGCGAAGGAGTTGGCCAAGAGACCCAGTACTTC
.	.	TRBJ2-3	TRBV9	CASSVGGTDTQYF	TGTGCCAGCAGCGTAGGGGGTACAGATACGCAGTATTTT
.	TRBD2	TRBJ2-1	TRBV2	CASSSGGSTYNEQFF	TGTGCCAGCAGTTCCGGGGGGTCCACCTACAATGAGCAGTTCTTC
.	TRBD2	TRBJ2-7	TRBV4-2	CASSQDIFPSGLDYEQYF	TGTGCCAGCAGCCAAGATATATTCCCTAGCGGGCTGGACTACGAGCAGTACTTC
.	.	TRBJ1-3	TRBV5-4	CASSLGDIFSGNTIYF	TGTGCCAGCAGCCTAGGGGACATTTTCTCTGGAAACACCATATATTTT
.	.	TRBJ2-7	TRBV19	CASSTGFGSYEQYF	TGTGCCAGTAGTACAGGTTTCGGGAGTTACGAGCAGTACTTC
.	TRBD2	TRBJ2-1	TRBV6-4	CASSEAWEGPYNEQFF	TGTGCCAGCAGTGAGGCCTGGGAGGGCCCTTACAATGAGCAGTTCTTC
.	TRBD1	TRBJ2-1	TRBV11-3	CASSLGTGQYNEQFF	TGTGCCAGCAGCCTCGGGACAGGACAGTACAATGAGCAGTTCTTC
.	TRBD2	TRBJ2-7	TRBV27	CASSQPLGTSGRGEQYF	TGTGCCAGCAGTCAACCCCTCGGGACTAGCGGGAGGGGCGAGCAGTACTTC
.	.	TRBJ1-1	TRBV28	CASSLSQGRTEAFF	TGTGCCAGCAGTTTGAGCCAGGGTCGCACTGAAGCTTTCTTT
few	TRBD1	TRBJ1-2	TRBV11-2	CASSLAGTGMHNYGYTF	TGTGCCAGCAGCTTAGCTGGGACAGGGATGCATAACTATGGCTACACCTTC
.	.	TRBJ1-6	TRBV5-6	CASSPPERESSYNSPLHF	TGTGCCAGCAGCCCCCCTGAGAGGGAGAGCTCCTATAATTCACCCCTCCACTTT
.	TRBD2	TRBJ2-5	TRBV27	CASSRGTGLAETQYF	TGTGCCAGCAGTCGGGGAACCGGACTAGCAGAGACCCAGTACTTC
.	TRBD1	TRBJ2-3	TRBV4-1	CASSQEGQLTDTQYF	TGCGCCAGCAGCCAAGAGGGACAGCTCACAGATACGCAGTATTTT
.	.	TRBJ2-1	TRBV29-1	CSAGGTYNEQFF	TGCAGCGCTGGGGGTACCTACAATGAGCAGTTCTTC
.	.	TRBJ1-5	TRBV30	CAWTKQGNQPQHF	TGTGCCTGGACGAAACAGGGAAATCAGCCCCAGCATTTT
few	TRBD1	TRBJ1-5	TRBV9	CASSVGTGVQPQHF	TGTGCCAGCAGCGTAGGGACAGGCGTTCAGCCCCAGCATTTT
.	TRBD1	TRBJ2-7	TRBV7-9	CASSSEGQGDVEQYF	TGTGCCAGCAGCTCGGAGGGACAGGGGGACGTCGAGCAGTACTTC
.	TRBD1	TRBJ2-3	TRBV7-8	CASSFRDRRTDTQYF	TGTGCCAGCAGCTTCAGGGACAGACGCACAGATACGCAGTATTTT
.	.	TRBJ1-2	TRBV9	CASSTDLPGSYGYTF	TGTGCCAGCAGCACGGACCTTCCCGGGTCCTATGGCTACACCTTC
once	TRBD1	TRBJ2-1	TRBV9	CASSMGQGLNEQFF	TGTGCCAGCAGCATGGGACAGGGGCTTAATGAGCAGTTCTTC
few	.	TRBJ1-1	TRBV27	CASSLGGNTEAFF	TGTGCCAGCAGTTTGGGAGGAAACACTGAAGCTTTCTTT
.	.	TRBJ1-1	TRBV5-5	CASSFGNTEAFF	TGTGCCAGCAGCTTTGGGAACACTGAAGCTTTCTTT
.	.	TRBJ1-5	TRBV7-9	CASSAEGADQPQHF	TGTGCCAGCAGCGCCGAAGGGGCTGATCAGCCCCAGCATTTT
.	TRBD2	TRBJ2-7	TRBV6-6	CASSYSSERGWNEQYF	TGTGCCAGCAGTTACTCGAGCGAGCGGGGTTGGAACGAGCAGTACTTC
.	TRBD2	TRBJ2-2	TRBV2	CASLTPGLAGATGELFF	TGTGCCAGCTTGACGCCCGGACTAGCGGGAGCCACCGGGGAGCTGTTTTTT
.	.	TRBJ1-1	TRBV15	CATSPVGAETEAFF	TGTGCCACCAGCCCGGTAGGGGCCGAGACTGAAGCTTTCTTT
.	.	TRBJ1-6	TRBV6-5	CASSYYRDGHSPLHF	TGTGCCAGCAGTTACTACCGGGACGGCCATTCACCCCTCCACTTT
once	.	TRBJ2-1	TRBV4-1	CASSQDKGGLDEQFF	TGCGCCAGCAGCCAAGATAAGGGGGGTTTGGATGAGCAGTTCTTC
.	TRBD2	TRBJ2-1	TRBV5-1	CASSWGSGSNYEQFF	TGCGCCAGCAGCTGGGGTAGCGGGAGTAACTATGAGCAGTTCTTC
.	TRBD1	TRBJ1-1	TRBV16	CASSQSAGTGSSTEAFF	TGTGCCAGCAGCCAATCAGCCGGGACAGGGTCGAGCACTGAAGCTTTCTTT
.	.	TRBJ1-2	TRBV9	CASKESGTAYGYTF	TGTGCCAGCAAAGAGTCCGGGACTGCTTATGGCTACACCTTC
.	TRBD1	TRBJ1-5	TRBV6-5	CASSLGQYNQPQHF	TGTGCCAGCAGCCTGGGACAGTACAATCAGCCCCAGCATTTT
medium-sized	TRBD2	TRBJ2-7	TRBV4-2	CASSLAGGRDEQYF	TGTGCCAGCAGTCTAGCGGGGGGGCGGGACGAGCAGTACTTC
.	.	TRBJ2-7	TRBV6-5	CASSSGPYEQYF	TGTGCCAGCAGTTCGGGCCCTTACGAGCAGTACTTC
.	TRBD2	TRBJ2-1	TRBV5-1	CASSSGRGTSAEQFF	TGCGCCAGCAGCTCCGGGCGGGGGACGTCGGCTGAGCAGTTCTTC
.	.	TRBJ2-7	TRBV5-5	CASRRDSLVYREQYF	TGTGCCAGCAGGAGGGACTCCCTAGTCTACCGGGAGCAGTACTTC
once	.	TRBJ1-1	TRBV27	CASSLKGGMTEAFF	TGTGCCAGCAGTTTAAAGGGGGGAATGACTGAAGCTTTCTTT
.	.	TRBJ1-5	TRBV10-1	CASSERGDNQPQHF	TGCGCCAGCAGTGAGAGGGGGGACAATCAGCCCCAGCATTTT
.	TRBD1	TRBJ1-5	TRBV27	CASTLTGSTYQPQHF	TGTGCCAGCACACTGACAGGGAGTACATACCAGCCCCAGCATTTT
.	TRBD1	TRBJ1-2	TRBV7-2	CASSPSRDRVYGYTF	TGTGCCAGCAGCCCTTCGCGGGACAGGGTCTATGGCTACACCTTC
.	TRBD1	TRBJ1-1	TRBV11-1	CASSPGGTEAFF	TGTGCCAGCAGCCCAGGGGGGACTGAAGCTTTCTTT
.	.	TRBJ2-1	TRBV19	CASSIEGMDEQFF	TGTGCCAGTAGTATTGAAGGGATGGATGAGCAGTTCTTC
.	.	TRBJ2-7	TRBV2	CASGTNYEQYF	TGTGCCAGCGGGACAAACTACGAGCAGTACTTC
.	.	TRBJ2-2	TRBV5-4	CASSWLTNTGELFF	TGTGCCAGCAGCTGGCTGACTAACACCGGGGAGCTGTTTTTT
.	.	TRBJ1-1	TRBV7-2	CASSGSLNTEAFF	TGTGCCAGCAGCGGTAGTCTGAACACTGAAGCTTTCTTT
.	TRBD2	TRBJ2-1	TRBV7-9	CASSLKLAGDYNEQFF	TGTGCCAGCAGCTTAAAACTAGCGGGAGACTACAATGAGCAGTTCTTC
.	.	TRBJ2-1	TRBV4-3	CASSQDAGPPGYNEQFF	TGCGCCAGCAGCCAAGATGCGGGACCTCCGGGATACAATGAGCAGTTCTTC
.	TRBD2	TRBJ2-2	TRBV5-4	CASSFGSGGLIRPGELFF	TGTGCCAGCAGCTTTGGTAGCGGGGGCTTAATCCGACCCGGGGAGCTGTTTTTT
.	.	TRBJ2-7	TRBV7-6	CASSPGGINSYEQYF	TGTGCCAGCAGCCCTGGAGGGATAAATTCCTACGAGCAGTACTTC
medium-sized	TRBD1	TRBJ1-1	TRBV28	CASSPTGVGTEAFF	TGTGCCAGCAGCCCCACAGGGGTTGGAACTGAAGCTTTCTTT
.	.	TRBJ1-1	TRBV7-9	CASSPSGRVGTEAFF	TGTGCCAGCAGCCCCAGTGGAAGGGTAGGAACTGAAGCTTTCTTT
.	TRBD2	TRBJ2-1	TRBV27	CASSHPSSGRLVNEQFF	TGTGCCAGCAGCCATCCCTCTAGCGGGAGGCTGGTCAATGAGCAGTTCTTC